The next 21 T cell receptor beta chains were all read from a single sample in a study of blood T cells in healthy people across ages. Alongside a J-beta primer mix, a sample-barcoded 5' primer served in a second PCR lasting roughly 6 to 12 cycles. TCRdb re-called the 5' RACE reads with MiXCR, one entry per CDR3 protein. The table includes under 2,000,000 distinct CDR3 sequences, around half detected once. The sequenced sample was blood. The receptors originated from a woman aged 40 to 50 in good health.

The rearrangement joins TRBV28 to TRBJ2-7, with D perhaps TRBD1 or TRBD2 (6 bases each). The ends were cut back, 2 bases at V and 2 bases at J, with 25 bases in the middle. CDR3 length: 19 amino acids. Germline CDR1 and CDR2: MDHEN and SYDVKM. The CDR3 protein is CASSLPLLNRGQAPYEQYF. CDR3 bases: TGTGCCAGCAGTTTACCGCTACTGAATCGGGGGCAGGCCCCCTACGAGCAGTACTTC.

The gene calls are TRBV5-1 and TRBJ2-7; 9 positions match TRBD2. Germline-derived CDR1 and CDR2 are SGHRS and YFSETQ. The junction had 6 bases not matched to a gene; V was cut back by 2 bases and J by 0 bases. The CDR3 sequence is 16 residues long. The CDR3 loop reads CASSFSSGRSSYEQYF. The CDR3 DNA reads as TGCGCCAGCAGCTTTTCCAGCGGGAGGAGCTCCTACGAGCAGTACTTC.

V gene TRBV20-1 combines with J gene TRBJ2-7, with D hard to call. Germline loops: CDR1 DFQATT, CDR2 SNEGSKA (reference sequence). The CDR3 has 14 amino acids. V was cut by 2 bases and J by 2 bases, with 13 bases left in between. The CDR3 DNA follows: TGCAGTGCTAGACGTGGGGAAGCAGCCTACGAGCAGTACTTC. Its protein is CSARRGEAAYEQYF.

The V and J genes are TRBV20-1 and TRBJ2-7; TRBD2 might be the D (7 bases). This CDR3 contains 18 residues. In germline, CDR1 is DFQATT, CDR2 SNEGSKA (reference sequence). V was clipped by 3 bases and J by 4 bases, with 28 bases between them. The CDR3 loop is CSARGGGFTPHPIYEQYF. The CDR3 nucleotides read TGCAGTGCTAGGGGAGGGGGGTTCACCCCACACCCTATTTACGAGCAGTACTTC.

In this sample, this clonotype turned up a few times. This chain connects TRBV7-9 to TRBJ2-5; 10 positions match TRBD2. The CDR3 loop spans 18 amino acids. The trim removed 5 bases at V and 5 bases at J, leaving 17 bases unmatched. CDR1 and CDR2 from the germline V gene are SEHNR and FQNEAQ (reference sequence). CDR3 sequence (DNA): TGTGCCAGCAGCCCTCCAAGTGCTAGCGGGGGCCTCCGGGAGACCCAGTACTTC. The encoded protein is CASSPPSASGGLRETQYF.

The CDR3 here is CASSQAGQANYGYTF. As DNA, the CDR3 is TGTGCCAGCAGCCAGGCGGGACAGGCTAACTATGGCTACACCTTC. The chain links TRBV4-2 to TRBJ1-2; 8 bases match TRBD1. There are 15 residues in the CDR3. Germline trimming cut 3 bases from V and 0 bases from J; bases unmatched to any gene: 3. The germline gives CDR1 LGHNA, CDR2 YNFKEQ.

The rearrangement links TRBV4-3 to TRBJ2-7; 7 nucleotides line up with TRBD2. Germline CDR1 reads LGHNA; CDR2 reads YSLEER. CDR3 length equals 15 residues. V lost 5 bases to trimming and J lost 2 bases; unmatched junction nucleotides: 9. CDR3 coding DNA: TGCGCCAGCAGCGGGGGGACTATCAAGACCTACGAGCAGTACTTC. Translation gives CASSGGTIKTYEQYF.

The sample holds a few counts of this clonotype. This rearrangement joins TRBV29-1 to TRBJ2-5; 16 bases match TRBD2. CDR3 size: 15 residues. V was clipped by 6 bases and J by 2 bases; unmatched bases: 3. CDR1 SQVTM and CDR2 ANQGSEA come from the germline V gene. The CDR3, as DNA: TGCAGCGTGGGACTAGCGGGGGGGCAACAAGAGACCCAGTACTTC. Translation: CSVGLAGGQQETQYF.

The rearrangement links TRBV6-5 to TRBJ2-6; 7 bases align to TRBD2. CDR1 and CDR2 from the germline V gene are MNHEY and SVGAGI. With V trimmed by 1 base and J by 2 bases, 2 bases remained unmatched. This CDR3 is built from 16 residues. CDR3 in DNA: TGTGCCAGCAGTTACTTTGCGGGGGCTGGGGCCAACGTCCTGACTTTC. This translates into CASSYFAGAGANVLTF.

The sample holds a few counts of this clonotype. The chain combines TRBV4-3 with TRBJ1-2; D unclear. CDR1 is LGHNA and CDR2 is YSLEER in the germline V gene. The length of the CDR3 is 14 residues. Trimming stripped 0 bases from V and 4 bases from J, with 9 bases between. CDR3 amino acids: CASSQDLQPYGYTF. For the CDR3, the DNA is TGCGCCAGCAGCCAAGATTTACAGCCCTATGGCTACACCTTC.

The CDR3, as DNA: TGCGCCAGCAGCTTTACTAGCGGGCAAGGGAATGAGCAGTTCTTC. Protein product: CASSFTSGQGNEQFF. The chain is built from TRBV5-1 and TRBJ2-1; 9 nucleotides align to TRBD2. Germline CDR1 and CDR2: SGHRS and YFSETQ. The CDR3 totals 15 residues. Trimming at V came to 2 bases and at J to 7 bases, leaving 7 bases not matched to a gene.

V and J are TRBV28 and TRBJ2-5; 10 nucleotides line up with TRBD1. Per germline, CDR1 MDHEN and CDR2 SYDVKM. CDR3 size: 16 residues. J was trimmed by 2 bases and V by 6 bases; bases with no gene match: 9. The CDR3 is CASRSAGTGEQETQYF. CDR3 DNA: TGTGCCAGCAGATCCGCCGGGACAGGGGAACAAGAGACCCAGTACTTC.

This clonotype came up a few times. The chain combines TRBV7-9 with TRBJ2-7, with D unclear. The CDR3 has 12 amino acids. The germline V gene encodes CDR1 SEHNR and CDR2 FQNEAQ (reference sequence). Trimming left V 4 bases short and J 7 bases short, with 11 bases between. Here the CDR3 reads CASSSEVREQYF. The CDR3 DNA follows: TGTGCCAGCAGCTCCGAGGTGAGGGAGCAGTACTTC.

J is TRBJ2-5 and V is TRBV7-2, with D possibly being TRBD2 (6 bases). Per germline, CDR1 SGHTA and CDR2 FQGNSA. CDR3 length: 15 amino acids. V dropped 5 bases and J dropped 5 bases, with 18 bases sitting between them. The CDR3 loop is CASSPRLGPGETQYF. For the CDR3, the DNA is TGTGCCAGCAGCCCCCGACTAGGCCCTGGGGAGACCCAGTACTTC.

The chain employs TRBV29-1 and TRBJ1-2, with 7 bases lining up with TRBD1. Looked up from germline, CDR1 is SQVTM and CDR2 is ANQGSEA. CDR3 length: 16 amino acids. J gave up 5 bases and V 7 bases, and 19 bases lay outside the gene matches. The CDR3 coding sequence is TGCAGCGCCTCGGGACAGCTTCAGGCAGGCTCTTATGGCTACACCTTC. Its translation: CSASGQLQAGSYGYTF.

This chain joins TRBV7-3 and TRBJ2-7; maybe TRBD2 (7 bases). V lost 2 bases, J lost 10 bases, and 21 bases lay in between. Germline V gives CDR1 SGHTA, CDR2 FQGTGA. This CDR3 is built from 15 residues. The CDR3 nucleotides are TGTGCCAGCAGCTTAGCCCACACGGTGGGGGGGCCCCAGTACTTC. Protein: CASSLAHTVGGPQYF.

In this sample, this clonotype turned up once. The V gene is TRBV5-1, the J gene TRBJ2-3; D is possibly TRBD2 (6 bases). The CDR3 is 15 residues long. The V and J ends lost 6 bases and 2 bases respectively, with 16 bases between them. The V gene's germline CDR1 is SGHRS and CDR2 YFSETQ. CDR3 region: CASKTLRGHTDTQYF. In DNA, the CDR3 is TGCGCCAGCAAAACTCTGCGGGGCCACACAGATACGCAGTATTTT.

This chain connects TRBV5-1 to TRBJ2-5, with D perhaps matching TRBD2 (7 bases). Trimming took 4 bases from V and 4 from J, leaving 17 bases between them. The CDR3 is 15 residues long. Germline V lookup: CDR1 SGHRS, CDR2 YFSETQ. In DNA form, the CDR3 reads TGCGCCAGCAGCCCGGGCGGGGGCGCAGGAGAGACCCAGTACTTC. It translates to CASSPGGGAGETQYF.

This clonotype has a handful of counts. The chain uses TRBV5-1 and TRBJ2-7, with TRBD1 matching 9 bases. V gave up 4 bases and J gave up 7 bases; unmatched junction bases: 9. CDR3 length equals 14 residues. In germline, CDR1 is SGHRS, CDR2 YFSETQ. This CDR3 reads CASSGTGGAGEQYF. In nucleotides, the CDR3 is TGCGCCAGCAGCGGAACAGGGGGCGCGGGAGAGCAGTACTTC.

CDR3 DNA: TGCAGTGCTAGAACGACAGTACCAGTCACAGATACGCAGTATTTT. Amino acids: CSARTTVPVTDTQYF. The gene calls are TRBV20-1 and TRBJ2-3; possibly TRBD1 for D (5 bases). In germline, CDR1 is DFQATT, CDR2 SNEGSKA (reference sequence). Trimming took off 2 bases at V and 2 bases at J, with 14 bases between the two ends. The CDR3 consists of 15 residues.

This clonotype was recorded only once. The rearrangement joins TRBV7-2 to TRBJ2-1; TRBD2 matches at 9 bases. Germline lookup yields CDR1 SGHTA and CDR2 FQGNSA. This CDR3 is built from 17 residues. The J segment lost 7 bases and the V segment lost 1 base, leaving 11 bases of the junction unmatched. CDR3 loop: CASSLGVGGGGANEQFF. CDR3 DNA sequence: TGTGCCAGCAGCTTAGGGGTTGGGGGCGGGGGGGCTAATGAGCAGTTCTTC. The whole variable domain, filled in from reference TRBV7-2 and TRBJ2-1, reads GAGVSQSPSNKVTEKGKDVELRCDPISGHTALYWYRQSLGQGLEFLIYFQGNSAPDKSGLPSDRFSAERTGGSVSTLTIQRTQQEDSAVYLCASSLGVGGGGANEQFFGPGTRLTVL.